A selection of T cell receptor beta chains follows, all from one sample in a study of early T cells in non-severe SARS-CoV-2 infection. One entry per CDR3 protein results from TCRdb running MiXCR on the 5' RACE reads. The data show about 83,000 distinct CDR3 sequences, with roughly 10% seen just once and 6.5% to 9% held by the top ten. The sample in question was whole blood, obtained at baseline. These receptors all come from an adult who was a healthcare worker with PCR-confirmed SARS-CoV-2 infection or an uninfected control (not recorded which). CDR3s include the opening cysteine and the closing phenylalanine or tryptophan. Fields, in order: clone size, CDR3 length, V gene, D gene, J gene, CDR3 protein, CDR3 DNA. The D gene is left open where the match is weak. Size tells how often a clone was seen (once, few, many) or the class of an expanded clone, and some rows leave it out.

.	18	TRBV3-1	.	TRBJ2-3	CASSQDVARAEFTDTQYF	TGTGCCAGCAGCCAAGATGTCGCCAGGGCAGAGTTCACAGATACGCAGTATTTT
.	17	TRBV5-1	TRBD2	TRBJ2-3	CASSSTQLAGGPDTQYF	TGCGCCAGCAGCTCAACACAACTAGCGGGAGGGCCAGATACGCAGTATTTT
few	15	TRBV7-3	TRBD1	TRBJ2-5	CASRVPGGAKETQYF	TGTGCCAGCAGAGTTCCAGGGGGTGCGAAAGAGACCCAGTACTTC
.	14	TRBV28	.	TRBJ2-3	CASSSQRSTDTQYF	TGTGCCAGCAGTTCCCAGCGGAGTACCGATACGCAGTATTTT
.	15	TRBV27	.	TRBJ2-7	CASSLKGILAYEQYF	TGTGCCAGCAGTCTTAAAGGGATCCTGGCCTACGAGCAGTACTTC
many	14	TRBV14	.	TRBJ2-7	CASSRFQGSYEQYF	TGTGCCAGCAGCCGTTTCCAGGGTTCCTACGAGCAGTACTTC
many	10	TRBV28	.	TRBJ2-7	CASGTYEQYF	TGTGCCAGCGGTACCTACGAGCAGTACTTC
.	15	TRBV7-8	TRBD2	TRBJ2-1	CASSLLAGEGNEQFF	TGTGCCAGCAGCTTATTAGCGGGAGAAGGCAATGAGCAGTTCTTC
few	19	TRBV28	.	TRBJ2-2	CASSSQLGLQRANTGELFF	TGTGCCAGCAGTTCGCAACTGGGACTTCAACGCGCGAACACCGGGGAGCTGTTTTTT
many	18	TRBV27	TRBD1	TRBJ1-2	CASSPWGTGGRSDYGYTF	TGTGCCAGCAGCCCCTGGGGGACAGGGGGAAGAAGTGACTATGGCTACACCTTC
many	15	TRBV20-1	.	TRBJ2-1	CSARDSSRNYNEQFF	TGCAGTGCTAGGGACTCTTCACGAAACTACAATGAGCAGTTCTTC
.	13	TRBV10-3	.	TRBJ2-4	CAIRAEAKNIQYF	TGTGCCATCAGGGCGGAAGCCAAAAACATTCAGTACTTC
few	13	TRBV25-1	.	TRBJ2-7	CASSEYKKFEQYF	TGTGCCAGCAGTGAATATAAAAAATTCGAGCAGTACTTC